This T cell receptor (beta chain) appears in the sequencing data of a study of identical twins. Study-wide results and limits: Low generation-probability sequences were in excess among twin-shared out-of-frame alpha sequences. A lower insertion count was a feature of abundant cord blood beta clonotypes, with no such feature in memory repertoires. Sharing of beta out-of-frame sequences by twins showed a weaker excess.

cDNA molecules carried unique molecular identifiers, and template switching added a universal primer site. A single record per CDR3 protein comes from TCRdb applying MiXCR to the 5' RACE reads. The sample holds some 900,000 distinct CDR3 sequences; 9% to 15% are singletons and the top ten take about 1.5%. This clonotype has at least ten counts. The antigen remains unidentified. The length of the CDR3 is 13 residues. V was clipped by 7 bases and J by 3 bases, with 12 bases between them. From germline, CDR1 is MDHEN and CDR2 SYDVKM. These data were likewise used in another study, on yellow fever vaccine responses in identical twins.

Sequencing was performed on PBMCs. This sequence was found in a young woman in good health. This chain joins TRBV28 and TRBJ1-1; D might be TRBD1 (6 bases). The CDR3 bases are TGTGCCAGCATCGAAGGGGGGGACACTGAAGCTTTCTTT. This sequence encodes CASIEGGDTEAFF.